The 10 T cell receptor beta chains reported below all come from one sample, sequenced in a study of blood T cell repertoires in COVID-19. The data were produced by immunoSEQ multiplex PCR, yet TCRdb's version contains in-frame clones alone and is incomplete. The sample has roughly 280,000 clones, roughly 86% seen once. The specimen was PBMCs or T cells enriched from blood (not recorded which). The receptors stem from a woman aged 55-69 years who had recovered from COVID-19.

The chain joins TRBV7-9 to TRBJ1-2, with unresolved D. CDR3 length: 12 residues. V lost 4 bases and J lost 6, with 9 bases in between. Germline V CDR1 and CDR2: SEHNR, FQNEAQ (reference sequence). CDR3 residues: CASSSPVNGYTF. The CDR3 DNA follows: TGTGCCAGCAGCTCCCCGGTCAATGGCTACACCTTC.

The V call is TRBV5-1, the J call TRBJ2-4; 8 nucleotides align to TRBD1. Germline V CDR1 and CDR2: SGHRS, YFSETQ. With V trimmed by 3 bases and J by 5 bases, 4 bases remained unmatched. The CDR3 consists of 14 residues. The CDR3 nucleotides read TGCGCCAGCAGCTGGACAGGGTGGGAAAACATTCAGTACTTC. As protein: CASSWTGWENIQYF.

The genes are TRBV11-1 and TRBJ2-1, with 9 bases aligning to TRBD2. The V and J ends lost 5 bases and 9 bases, in that order; junction bases with no gene match: 11. Per germline, CDR1 SGHAT and CDR2 FQDESV (reference sequence). The length of the CDR3 is 15 residues. The CDR3 coding sequence is TGTGCCAGCAGCCCCCGCGGGGGGGCCAGGGGTGAGCAGTTCTTC. Its translation: CASSPRGGARGEQFF.

V gene TRBV4-2 combines with J gene TRBJ1-1; TRBD1 is a possible D gene (6 bases). This CDR3 is 14 amino acids long. V shed 0 bases and J shed 5 bases, with 10 bases lying between them. The germline V gene encodes CDR1 LGHNA and CDR2 YNFKEQ. CDR3 nucleotides: TGTGCCAGCAGCCAAGACAGGGGTAGGACTGAAGCTTTCTTT. It codes for CASSQDRGRTEAFF.

The chain couples TRBV9 to TRBJ2-5, with TRBD2 matching 9 bases. Per the germline V gene, CDR1 is SGDLS and CDR2 is YYNGEE. This CDR3 spans 16 amino acids. V lost 0 bases and J lost 4; bases outside the gene matches: 7. Here the CDR3 DNA reads TGTGCCAGCAGCGTAGGTAGCGGGAGATTGAGAGAGACCCAGTACTTC. Translation: CASSVGSGRLRETQYF. Variable domain in full (rest from reference TRBV9 and TRBJ2-5): DSGVTQTPKHLITATGQRVTLRCSPRSGDLSVYWYQQSLDQGLQFLIQYYNGEERAKGNILERFSAQQFPDLHSELNLSSLELGDSALYFCASSVGSGRLRETQYFGPGTRLLVL.

J is TRBJ2-1 and V is TRBV5-6; D remains unclear. The CDR3 has 11 residues. From germline, CDR1 is SGHDT and CDR2 YYEEEE. Between the trimmed V and J ends, which lost 1 base and 10 bases, there was a span of 6 bases. CDR3 in amino acids: CASSLSVEQFF. In DNA, the CDR3 is TGTGCCAGCAGCTTGAGCGTAGAGCAGTTCTTC.

The chain employs TRBV28 and TRBJ1-4; D perhaps matches TRBD1 (5 bases). The CDR3 is made up of 14 amino acids. V gave up 1 base and J gave up 8 bases, with 11 bases separating them. Germline CDR1 and CDR2: MDHEN and SYDVKM. CDR3 coding DNA: TGTGCCAGCAGTTTATCGGGGGAGACCGAAAAACTGTTTTTT. Translating it yields CASSLSGETEKLFF.

V is TRBV2 and J is TRBJ2-7, with 9 bases fitting TRBD1. After removal of 6 bases from V and 2 bases from J, the junction contained 5 bases not matched to a gene. In germline, CDR1 is SNHLY, CDR2 FYNNEI. This CDR3 comprises 14 residues. The CDR3 coding sequence is TGTGCCAGCAGCCCCAGGACAGGGGCCTACGAGCAGTACTTC. Encoded protein: CASSPRTGAYEQYF.

This rearrangement joins TRBV5-1 to TRBJ2-2; the D gene is possibly TRBD1 (6 bases). The CDR3 contains 14 residues. Germline V gene lookup returns CDR1 SGHRS and CDR2 YFSETQ. Trimming left V 4 bases short and J 5 bases short, with 12 bases between. The CDR3: CASSVDRRTGELFF. The CDR3 nucleotides are TGCGCCAGCAGCGTGGACAGAAGGACCGGGGAGCTGTTTTTT.

The chain uses TRBV6-5 and TRBJ2-7; a weak D match, TRBD2 (5 bases). Trimming cost V 4 bases and J 2 bases, with 9 bases left between them. Germline assignment: CDR1 MNHEY and CDR2 SVGAGI. CDR3 length: 13 residues. In DNA form, the CDR3 reads TGTGCCAGCAGTTTCGGGATTGCCTACGAGCAGTACTTC. Translating gives CASSFGIAYEQYF.